The clone carrying this T cell receptor (beta chain) was counted a few times. The antigen is not known. This entry belongs to a study of cytomegalovirus exposure and HLA in healthy donors. Study-level points and caveats: Another analysis was done later, and it associated around 15,000 TCR beta sequences with HLA alleles at 0.05 false discovery rate. In an earlier analysis, about 87% or about 30%: the productive usage of most TCR beta V segments.

Use of 60 Vbeta and 13 Jbeta primers characterized the PCR. Using immunoSEQ multiplex PCR, the repertoire was profiled, and TCRdb retains in-frame clones only, with some absent. The table has about 160,000 clones, 70% to 90% seen once; the top ten hold about 2.1%. Germline CDR1 and CDR2: MNHNY and SVGAGI (reference sequence). The CDR3 has 11 amino acids. The J segment lost 9 bases and the V segment lost 5 bases, leaving 2 bases of the junction unmatched. Sequenced input: PBMCs. The chain recombines TRBV6-6 with TRBJ2-3, with 7 bases fitting TRBD2. The receptor was isolated from a woman aged 18-35 years in good health and CMV-seronegative. The CDR3 coding sequence is TGTGCCAGCAGTCACGGGGGGACGCAGTATTTT. It is translated as CASSHGGTQYF.